The 3 T cell receptor beta chains given below trace back to one sample, sequenced in a study of blood T cell repertoires in COVID-19. Produced via immunoSEQ multiplex PCR; TCRdb's table is partial and in-frame only. The sample includes some 99,000 clones, more than 80% of them seen just once. Specimen: peripheral blood. Receptor source: a human donor in a cohort sampled during active COVID-19.

This clone showed up just once. The chain couples TRBV4-1 to TRBJ1-4; D not resolved. CDR3 length: 15 residues. V lost 1 base and J 1 base, leaving 7 bases between the germline ends. CDR1 is MGHRA and CDR2 is YSYEKL in the germline V gene. The CDR3 coding sequence is TGCGCCAGCAGCCAAGGGCCGCTAACTAATGAAAAACTGTTTTTT. This gives the protein CASSQGPLTNEKLFF.

A few counts support this clone. This chain uses TRBV2 with TRBJ1-2, with D maybe TRBD1 (6 bases). This CDR3 contains 14 residues. Germline CDR1 reads SNHLY; CDR2 reads FYNNEI. Trimming shortened V by 8 bases and J by 5 bases, and 18 bases separated the two germline ends. Written as DNA, the CDR3 is TGTGCCAGCGACCGGGACAAGGATAGATATGGCTACACCTTC. This sequence encodes CASDRDKDRYGYTF.

This chain links TRBV13 with TRBJ2-5; the match to TRBD1 covers 7 bases. Germline CDR1 PRHDT, CDR2 FYEKMQ (reference sequence). This CDR3 contains 13 residues. V was pared by 5 bases and J by 7 bases, with 7 bases of the junction left unmatched. The CDR3: CASSPGQAGTQYF. In DNA form, the CDR3 reads TGTGCCAGCAGCCCAGGACAGGCGGGGACCCAGTACTTC. Variable domain in full (rest from reference TRBV13 and TRBJ2-5): AAGVIQSPRHLIKEKRETATLKCYPIPRHDTVYWYQQGPGQDPQFLISFYEKMQSDKGSIPDRFSAQQFSDYHSELNMSSLELGDSALYFCASSPGQAGTQYFGPGTRLLVL.